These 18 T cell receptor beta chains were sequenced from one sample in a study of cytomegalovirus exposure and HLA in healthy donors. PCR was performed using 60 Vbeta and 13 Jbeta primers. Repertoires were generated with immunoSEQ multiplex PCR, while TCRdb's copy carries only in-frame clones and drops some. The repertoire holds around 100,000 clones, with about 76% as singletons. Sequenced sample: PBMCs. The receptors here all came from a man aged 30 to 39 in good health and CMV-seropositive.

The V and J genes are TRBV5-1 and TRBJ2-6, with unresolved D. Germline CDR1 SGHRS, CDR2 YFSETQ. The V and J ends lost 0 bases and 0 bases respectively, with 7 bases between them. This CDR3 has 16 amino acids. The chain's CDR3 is CASSLDYNSGANVLTF. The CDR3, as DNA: TGCGCCAGCAGCTTGGACTACAACTCTGGGGCCAACGTCCTGACTTTC.

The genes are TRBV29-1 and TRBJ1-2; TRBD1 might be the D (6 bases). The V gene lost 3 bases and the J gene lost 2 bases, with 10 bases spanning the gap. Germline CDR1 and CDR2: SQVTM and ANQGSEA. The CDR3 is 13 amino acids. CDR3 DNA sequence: TGCAGCGTTGACAGGGGTCGGAACTATGGCTACACCTTC. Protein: CSVDRGRNYGYTF.

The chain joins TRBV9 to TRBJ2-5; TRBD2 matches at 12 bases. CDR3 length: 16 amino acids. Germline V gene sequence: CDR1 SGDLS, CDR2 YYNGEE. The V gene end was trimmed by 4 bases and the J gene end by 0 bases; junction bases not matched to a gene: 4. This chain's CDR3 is CASSLRTSGDQETQYF. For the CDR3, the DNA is TGTGCCAGCAGCCTGCGGACTAGCGGGGACCAAGAGACCCAGTACTTC. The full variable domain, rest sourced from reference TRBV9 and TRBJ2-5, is DSGVTQTPKHLITATGQRVTLRCSPRSGDLSVYWYQQSLDQGLQFLIQYYNGEERAKGNILERFSAQQFPDLHSELNLSSLELGDSALYFCASSLRTSGDQETQYFGPGTRLLVL.

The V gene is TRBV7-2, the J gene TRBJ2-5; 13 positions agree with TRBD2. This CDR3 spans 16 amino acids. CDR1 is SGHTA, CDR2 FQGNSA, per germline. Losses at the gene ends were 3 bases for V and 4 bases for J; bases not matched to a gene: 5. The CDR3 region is CASSLYTSGGGETQYF. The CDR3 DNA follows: TGTGCCAGCAGCTTGTACACTAGCGGGGGGGGAGAGACCCAGTACTTC. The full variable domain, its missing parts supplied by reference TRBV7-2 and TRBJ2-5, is GAGVSQSPSNKVTEKGKDVELRCDPISGHTALYWYRQSLGQGLEFLIYFQGNSAPDKSGLPSDRFSAERTGGSVSTLTIQRTQQEDSAVYLCASSLYTSGGGETQYFGPGTRLLVL.

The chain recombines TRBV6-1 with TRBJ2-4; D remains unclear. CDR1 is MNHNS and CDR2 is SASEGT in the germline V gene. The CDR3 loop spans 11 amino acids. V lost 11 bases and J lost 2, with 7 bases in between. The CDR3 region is CAARSKNIQYF. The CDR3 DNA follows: TGTGCCGCCCGGTCCAAAAACATTCAGTACTTC.

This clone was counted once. The CDR3 DNA reads TGTGCCAGCAGTGCCTTCGGCGGGGGGGCGGGGGACATTCAGTACTTC. This sequence encodes CASSAFGGGAGDIQYF. The chain couples TRBV2 to TRBJ2-4; TRBD2 agrees at 9 bases. Germline CDR1 and CDR2: SNHLY and FYNNEI. The CDR3 is 16 residues long. V gave up 4 bases and J gave up 8 bases; unmatched junction bases: 12.

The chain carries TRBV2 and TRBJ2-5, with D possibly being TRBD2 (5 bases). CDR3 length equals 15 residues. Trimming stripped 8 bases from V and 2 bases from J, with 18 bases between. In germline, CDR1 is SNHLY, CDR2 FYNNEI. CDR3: CASDFRGLAQETQYF. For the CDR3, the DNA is TGTGCCAGCGATTTCCGCGGACTCGCGCAAGAGACCCAGTACTTC.

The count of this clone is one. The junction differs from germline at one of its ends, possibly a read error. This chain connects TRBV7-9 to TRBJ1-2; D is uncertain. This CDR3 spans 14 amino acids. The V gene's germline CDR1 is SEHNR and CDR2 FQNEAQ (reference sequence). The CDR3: CSSSFPAAEYGYTF. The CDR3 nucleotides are TGTTCCAGCAGCTTCCCAGCGGCAGAGTATGGCTACACCTTC. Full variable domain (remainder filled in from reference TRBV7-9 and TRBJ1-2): DTGVSQNPRHKITKRGQNVTFRCDPISEHNRLYWYRQTLGQGPEFLTYFQNEAQLEKSRLLSDRFSAERPKGSFSTLEIQRTEQGDSAMYLCSSSFPAAEYGYTFGSGTRLTVV.

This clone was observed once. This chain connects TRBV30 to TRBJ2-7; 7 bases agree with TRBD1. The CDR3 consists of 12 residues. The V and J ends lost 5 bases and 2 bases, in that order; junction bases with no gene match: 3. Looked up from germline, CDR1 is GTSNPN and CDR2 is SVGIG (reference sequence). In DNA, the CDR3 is TGTGCCTGGGGGGACAGTACCTACGAGCAGTACTTC. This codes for CAWGDSTYEQYF. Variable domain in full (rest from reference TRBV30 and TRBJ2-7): SQTIHQWPATLVQPVGSPLSLECTVEGTSNPNLYWYRQAAGRGLQLLFYSVGIGQISSEVPQNLSASRPQDRQFILSSKKLLLSDSGFYLCAWGDSTYEQYFGPGTRLTVT.

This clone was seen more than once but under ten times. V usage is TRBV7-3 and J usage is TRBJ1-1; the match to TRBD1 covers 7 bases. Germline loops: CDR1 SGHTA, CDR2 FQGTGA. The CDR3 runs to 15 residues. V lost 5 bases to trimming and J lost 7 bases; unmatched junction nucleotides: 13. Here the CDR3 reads CASSPGAGGVGEAFF. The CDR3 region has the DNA TGTGCCAGCAGCCCAGGGGCAGGGGGTGTGGGTGAAGCTTTCTTT.

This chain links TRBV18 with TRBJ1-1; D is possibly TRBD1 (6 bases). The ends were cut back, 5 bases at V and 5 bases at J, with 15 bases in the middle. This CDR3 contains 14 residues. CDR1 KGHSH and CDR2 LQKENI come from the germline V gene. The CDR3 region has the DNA TGTGCCAGCTCAGAAGAAAACAGGGAGACTGAAGCTTTCTTT. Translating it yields CASSEENRETEAFF.

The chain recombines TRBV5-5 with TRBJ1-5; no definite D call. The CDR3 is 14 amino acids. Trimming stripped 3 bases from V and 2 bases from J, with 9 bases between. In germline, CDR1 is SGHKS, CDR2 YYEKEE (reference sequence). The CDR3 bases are TGTGCCAGCAGCTACGAGGGTGGCAATCAGCCCCAGCATTTT. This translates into CASSYEGGNQPQHF.

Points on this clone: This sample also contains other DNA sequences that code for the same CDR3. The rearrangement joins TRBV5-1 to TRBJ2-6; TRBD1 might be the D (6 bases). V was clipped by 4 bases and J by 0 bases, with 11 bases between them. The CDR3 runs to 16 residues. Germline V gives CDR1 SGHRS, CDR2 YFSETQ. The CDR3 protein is CASSLTGSSGANVLTF. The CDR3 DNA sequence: TGCGCCAGCAGCCTCACAGGGAGCTCTGGGGCCAACGTCCTGACTTTC.

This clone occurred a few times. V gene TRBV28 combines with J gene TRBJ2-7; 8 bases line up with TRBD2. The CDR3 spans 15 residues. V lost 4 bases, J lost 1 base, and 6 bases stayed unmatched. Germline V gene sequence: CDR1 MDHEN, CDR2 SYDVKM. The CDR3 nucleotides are TGTGCCAGCAGTTACCTCGGACTAGCTTCCTACGAGCAGTACTTC. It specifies CASSYLGLASYEQYF. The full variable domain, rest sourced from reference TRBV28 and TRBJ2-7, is DVKVTQSSRYLVKRTGEKVFLECVQDMDHENMFWYRQDPGLGLRLIYFSYDVKMKEKGDIPEGYSVSREKKERFSLILESASTNQTSMYLCASSYLGLASYEQYFGPGTRLTVT.

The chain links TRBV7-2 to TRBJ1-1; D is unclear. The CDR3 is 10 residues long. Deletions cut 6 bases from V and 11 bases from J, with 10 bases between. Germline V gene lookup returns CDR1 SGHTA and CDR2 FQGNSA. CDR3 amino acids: CASSSWRAFF. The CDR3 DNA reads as TGTGCCAGCAGTTCCTGGAGGGCTTTCTTT.

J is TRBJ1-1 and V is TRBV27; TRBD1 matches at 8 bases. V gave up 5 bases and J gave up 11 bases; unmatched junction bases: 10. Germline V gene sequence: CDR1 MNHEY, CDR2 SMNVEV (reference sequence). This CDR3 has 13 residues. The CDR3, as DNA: TGTGCCAGCAGTGAGCCGACAGGGGCAGGGGCTTTCTTT. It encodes CASSEPTGAGAFF.

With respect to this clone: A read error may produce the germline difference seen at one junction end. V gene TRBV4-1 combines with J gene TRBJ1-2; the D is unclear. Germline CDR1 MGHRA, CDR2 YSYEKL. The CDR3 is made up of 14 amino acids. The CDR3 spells CASSQESRDRGYPF. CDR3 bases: TGCGCCAGCAGCCAAGAATCGAGGGATCGTGGCTACCCCTTC.

The CDR3 loop is CASSQGAGASYEQYF. The CDR3 coding sequence is TGCGCCAGCAGCCAAGGGGCGGGGGCCTCCTACGAGCAGTACTTC. This rearrangement joins TRBV4-3 to TRBJ2-7; the D gene is possibly TRBD2 (7 bases). The CDR3 contains 15 residues. Germline lookup yields CDR1 LGHNA and CDR2 YSLEER. Trimming took off 1 base at V and 0 bases at J, with 10 bases between the two ends.